This paragraph covers one T cell receptor (beta chain) sequence. This entry belongs to a study of cytomegalovirus exposure and HLA in healthy donors. Only in-frame clones appear in the TCRdb table, and some are missing; sequencing was by immunoSEQ multiplex PCR. This repertoire shows 76,000 or so clones, roughly 94% found once; its top ten account for approximately 2.1%. V trimming: 4 bases; J trimming: 4 bases; junction bases outside the gene matches: 6. The length of the CDR3 is 15 residues. Germline V gene lookup returns CDR1 SGHTA and CDR2 FQGTGA. The V and J genes are TRBV7-3 and TRBJ2-1, with TRBD1 matching over 8 bases. The sequence came from a woman between 18 and 29 years old in good health and CMV-seronegative. Sequencing was done on a sample of PBMCs. The DNA for the CDR3 is TGTGCCAGCAGCTCCATGACAGGGGTTTACAATGAGCAGTTCTTC. Its protein product is CASSSMTGVYNEQFF.